Presented here are 2 T cell receptor beta chains from one specimen sequenced in a study of T cells in Graves' hyperthyroidism and ophthalmopathy (dated by TCRdb to the late 2010s). To prepare the library, multiplex PCR was applied. The sequencing machine was an Illumina HiSeq 2000. The TCR beta CDR3 regions were amplified from the RNA transcripts. For the first round of RT-PCR on the TCR CDR3, the HTBI primer set was used together with the Qiagen OneStep RT-PCR kit. The public reads were run again by TCRdb, first through fastp at Q25 and then through MiXCR, and only productive beta chains were kept. Duplicate CDR3 protein sequences are folded into a single record with the most common DNA and genes. Present in this sample are about 480,000 distinct CDR3 sequences, approximately 14% of which were seen just once. Of the sample, 17% falls within the top ten clones. Source material: blood. The receptor source for this set is a young woman with Graves' hyperthyroidism.

This clonotype was counted ten times or more. This chain connects TRBV27 to TRBJ2-2, with 8 nucleotides matching TRBD2. The CDR3 is made up of 19 amino acids. CDR1 MNHEY and CDR2 SMNVEV come from the germline V gene (reference sequence). Unmatched junction bases numbered 10, after V lost 1 base and J lost 0 bases. The CDR3 sequence is CASSLLSSGSYANTGELFF. Here the CDR3 DNA reads TGTGCCAGCAGTTTATTGTCTAGCGGGTCCTACGCGAACACCGGGGAGCTGTTTTTT.

This clonotype has ten or more counts. The CDR3 DNA is TGCAGCGCTGCTCTTGGAGTGAACACTGAAGCTTTCTTT. It encodes CSAALGVNTEAFF. This sequence joins TRBV29-1 and TRBJ1-1; D uncertain. CDR3 length: 13 residues. Germline V CDR1 and CDR2: SQVTM, ANQGSEA. V gave up 7 bases and J gave up 0 bases, with 12 bases separating them.